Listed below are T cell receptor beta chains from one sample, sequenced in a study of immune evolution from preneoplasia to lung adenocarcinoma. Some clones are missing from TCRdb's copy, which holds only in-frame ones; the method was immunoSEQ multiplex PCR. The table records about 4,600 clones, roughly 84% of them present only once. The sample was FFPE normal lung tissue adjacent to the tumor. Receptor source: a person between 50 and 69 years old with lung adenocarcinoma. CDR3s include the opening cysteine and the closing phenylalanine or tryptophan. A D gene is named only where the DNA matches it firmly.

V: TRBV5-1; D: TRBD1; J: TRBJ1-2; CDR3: CASSTGWGQGYTF
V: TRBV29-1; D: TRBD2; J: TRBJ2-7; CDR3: CSVYAGTSAYEQYF
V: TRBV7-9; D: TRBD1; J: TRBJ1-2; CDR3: CASSLAIGQVTNYGYTF
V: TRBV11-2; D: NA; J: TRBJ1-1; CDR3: CASSPDLNTEAFF
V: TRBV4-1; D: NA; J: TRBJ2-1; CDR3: CASSQVSPTWNEQFF
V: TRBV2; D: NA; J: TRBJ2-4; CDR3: CASSPGLGVAKNIQYF
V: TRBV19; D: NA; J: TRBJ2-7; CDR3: CASSIYSGYEQYF
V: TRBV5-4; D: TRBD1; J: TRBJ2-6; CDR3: CASSFQGGAGANVLTF
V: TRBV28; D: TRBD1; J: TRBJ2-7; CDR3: CASTWDRASYEQYF
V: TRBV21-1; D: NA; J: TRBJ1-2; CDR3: CASSKDRGVNYGYTF
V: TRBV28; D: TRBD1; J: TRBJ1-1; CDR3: CASSPRQGAGEAFF
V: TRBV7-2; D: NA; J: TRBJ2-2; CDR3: CASSPRAAWMGELFF
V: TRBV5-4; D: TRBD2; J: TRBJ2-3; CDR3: CASSQLPGLAGGSSTDTQYF
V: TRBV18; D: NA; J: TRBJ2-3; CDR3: CASSPVTDTQYF
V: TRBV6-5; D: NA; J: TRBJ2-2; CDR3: CASSYAGVNTGELFF
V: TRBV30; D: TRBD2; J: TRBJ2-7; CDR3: CAWSPLAGVSYEQYF
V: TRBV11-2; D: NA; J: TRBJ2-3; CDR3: CASSSGVGGEGTDTQYF
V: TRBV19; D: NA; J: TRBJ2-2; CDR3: CASSPGLNTGELFF
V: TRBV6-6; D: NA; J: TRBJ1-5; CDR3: CASSYPEQPQHF
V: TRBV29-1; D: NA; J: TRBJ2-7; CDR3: CSLGEERSYEQYF
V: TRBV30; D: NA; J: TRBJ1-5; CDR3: CAWSARGGYGNQPQHF
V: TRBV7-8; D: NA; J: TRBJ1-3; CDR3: CASSLVVDTIYF
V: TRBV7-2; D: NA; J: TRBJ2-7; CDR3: CASTRGGGQNYEQYF
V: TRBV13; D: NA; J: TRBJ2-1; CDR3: CASSLAGSYNEQFF
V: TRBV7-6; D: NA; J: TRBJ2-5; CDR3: CASTRAGETQYF
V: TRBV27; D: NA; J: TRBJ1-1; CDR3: CASSFSEFGNTEAFF
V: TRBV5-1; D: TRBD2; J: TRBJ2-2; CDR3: CASSPDLAGTGELFF
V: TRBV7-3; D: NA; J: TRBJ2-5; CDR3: CASSLGARGETQYF
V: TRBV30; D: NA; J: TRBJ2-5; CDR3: CAWSVPETQYF
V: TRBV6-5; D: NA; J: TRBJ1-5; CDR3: CASSFARGQPQHF
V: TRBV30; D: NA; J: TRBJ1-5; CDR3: CAWRLAENQPQHF
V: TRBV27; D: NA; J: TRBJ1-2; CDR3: CASSSLQAFLTF
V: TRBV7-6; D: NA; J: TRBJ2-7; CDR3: CASSLGIDYEQYF
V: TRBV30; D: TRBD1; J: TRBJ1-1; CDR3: CAWFYRDRDGKTENTEAFF
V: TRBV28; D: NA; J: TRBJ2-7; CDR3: CASSVPSLQGTYEQYF
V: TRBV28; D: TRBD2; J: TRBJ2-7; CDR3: CASRLAGDVGEQYF
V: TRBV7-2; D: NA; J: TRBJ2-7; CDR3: CASSLGQEYYEQYF
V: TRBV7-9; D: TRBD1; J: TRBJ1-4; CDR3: CASSRIRTGDEKLFF
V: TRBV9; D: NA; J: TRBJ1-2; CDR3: CASSVDDSNYGYTF
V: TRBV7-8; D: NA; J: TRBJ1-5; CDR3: CASSLVGLPQHF
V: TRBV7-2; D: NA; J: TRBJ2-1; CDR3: CASSPGSLIYNEQFF
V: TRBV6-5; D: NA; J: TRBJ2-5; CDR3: CASSRTAQETQYF
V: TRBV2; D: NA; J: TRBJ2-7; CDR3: CASTNTGNSYEQYF
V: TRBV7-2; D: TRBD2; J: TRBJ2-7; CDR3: CASSLGLAFEQYF
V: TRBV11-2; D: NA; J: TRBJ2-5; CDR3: CASSRLGTPETQYF
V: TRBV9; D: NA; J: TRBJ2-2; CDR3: CASSADTAPGELFF
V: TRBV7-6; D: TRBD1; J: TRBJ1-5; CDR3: CASSEKIPTGVNQPQHF
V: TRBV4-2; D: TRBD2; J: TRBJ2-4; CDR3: CASSQDFQGGVIQYF
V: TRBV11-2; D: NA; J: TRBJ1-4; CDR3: CASSLSGTNEKLFF